A single sample is the source of the 24 T cell receptor beta chains below, sequenced in a study of blood T cell repertoires in COVID-19. The repertoire was sequenced with immunoSEQ multiplex PCR; TCRdb's copy has only in-frame clones and lacks some. Of more than 200,000 clones in the sample, around 84% were seen once. Material for sequencing was peripheral blood. The receptors come from a man between 60 and 70 years old with acute or convalescent COVID-19.

The V call is TRBV18, the J call TRBJ2-7, with 9 bases fitting TRBD1. With V trimmed by 3 bases and J by 6 bases, 9 bases remained unmatched. This CDR3 contains 15 residues. Germline V CDR1 and CDR2: KGHSH, LQKENI. In DNA form, the CDR3 reads TGTGCCAGCTCACCTTACTGGACAGGGGATGGCGAGCAGTACTTC. It translates to CASSPYWTGDGEQYF.

The chain uses TRBV10-1 and TRBJ2-1, with D possibly matching TRBD2 (8 bases). The CDR3 covers 17 residues. V shed 5 bases and J shed 5 bases, with 22 bases lying between them. The germline V gene has CDR1 WNHNN and CDR2 SYGVQD (reference sequence). This chain's CDR3 is CASSSGQLGAGDNEQFF. The CDR3 DNA reads TGCGCCAGCAGTTCGGGACAGTTGGGAGCGGGGGACAATGAGCAGTTCTTC.

This sequence joins TRBV7-8 and TRBJ2-3; D uncertain. V shed 5 bases and J shed 2 bases, with 5 bases lying between them. The CDR3 has 12 amino acids. Germline assignment: CDR1 SGHVS and CDR2 FQNEAQ. The CDR3 DNA reads TGTGCCAGCAGCCCCCACACAGATACGCAGTATTTT. Its translation: CASSPHTDTQYF.

V is TRBV27 and J is TRBJ1-6; TRBD1 matches 10 bases. This CDR3 is built from 15 residues. V lost 3 bases to trimming and J lost 7 bases; unmatched junction nucleotides: 3. The germline gives CDR1 MNHEY, CDR2 SMNVEV (reference sequence). In nucleotides, the CDR3 is TGTGCCAGCAGTTTTCGGACAGGGGGAAATTCACCCCTCCACTTT. Translation gives CASSFRTGGNSPLHF.

V and J are TRBV7-9 and TRBJ2-3, with D perhaps matching TRBD1 (5 bases). CDR1 and CDR2 (germline): SEHNR, FQNEAQ (reference sequence). The CDR3 contains 14 residues. V lost 5 bases and J 0 bases, leaving 9 bases between the germline ends. The CDR3 protein is CASSAGKSTDTQYF. In DNA, the CDR3 is TGTGCCAGCAGCGCAGGGAAGAGCACAGATACGCAGTATTTT.

This sequence joins TRBV29-1 and TRBJ1-2; D is undetermined. The CDR3 sequence is 12 residues long. Germline CDR1 SQVTM, CDR2 ANQGSEA. Between the trimmed V and J ends, which lost 7 bases and 6 bases, there was a span of 15 bases. The CDR3 loop reads CSATGGNDGYTF. The CDR3, as DNA: TGCAGCGCCACGGGAGGGAATGATGGCTACACCTTC. Using reference TRBV29-1 and TRBJ1-2 for the parts outside the CDR3, the full variable domain is SAVISQKPSRDICQRGTSLTIQCQVDSQVTMMFWYRQQPGQSLTLIATANQGSEATYESGFVIDKFPISRPNLTFSTLTVSNMSPEDSSIYLCSATGGNDGYTFGSGTRLTVV.

The chain is built from TRBV5-1 and TRBJ2-3, with TRBD2 matching over 8 bases. Germline V lookup: CDR1 SGHRS, CDR2 YFSETQ. This CDR3 region has 16 residues. V dropped 1 base and J dropped 2; count of bases not matched to a gene: 6. Here the CDR3 DNA reads TGCGCCAGCAGCTTGTCTGCGGGACTAGTCACAGATACGCAGTATTTT. Protein sequence: CASSLSAGLVTDTQYF.

This clone was detected once. For the CDR3, the DNA is TGTGCCAGCAGCGAAGCCGCGACAGGGCACACAGATACGCAGTATTTT. Residues: CASSEAATGHTDTQYF. The chain combines TRBV9 with TRBJ2-3; 7 bases align to TRBD1. Germline CDR1 reads SGDLS; CDR2 reads YYNGEE. The V segment lost 3 bases and the J segment 2 bases; nucleotides outside the gene matches: 9. This CDR3 contains 16 residues.

CDR3 protein: CASRPGQGGYEQFF. CDR3 coding DNA: TGTGCCAGCAGGCCGGGACAGGGGGGCTATGAGCAGTTCTTC. The chain links TRBV9 to TRBJ2-1; 11 nucleotides agree with TRBD1. The germline V gene encodes CDR1 SGDLS and CDR2 YYNGEE. J was trimmed by 8 bases and V by 5 bases; bases with no gene match: 6. This CDR3 has 14 amino acids.

In nucleotides, the CDR3 is TGTGCCAGCAGGCTGCCGGGACAGGGTGTGTCTAATTCACCCCTCCACTTT. Translated, it gives CASRLPGQGVSNSPLHF. The V gene is TRBV28, the J gene TRBJ1-6, with TRBD1 matching 9 bases. Germline trimming cut 6 bases from V and 6 bases from J; bases unmatched to any gene: 12. The CDR3 sequence is 17 residues long. In germline, CDR1 is MDHEN, CDR2 SYDVKM.

J is TRBJ2-2 and V is TRBV11-2; D not resolved. V lost 6 bases to trimming and J lost 5 bases, with 10 bases between them. The length of the CDR3 is 13 residues. Looked up from germline, CDR1 is SGHAT and CDR2 is FQNNGV. This CDR3 is CASRPLETGELFF. The CDR3, as DNA: TGTGCCAGCAGACCGCTAGAAACCGGGGAGCTGTTTTTT.

This chain joins TRBV12-3 or TRBV12-4 and TRBJ2-7, with TRBD1 matching over 9 bases. The V and J ends lost 5 bases and 6 bases, in that order; junction bases with no gene match: 5. The CDR3 length is 13 residues. The CDR3 coding sequence is TGTGCCAGCAGTCGCCGACAGGGGGGCGAGCAGTACTTC. The encoded protein is CASSRRQGGEQYF.

This clone was counted only a few times. The chain combines TRBV10-3 with TRBJ2-6, with 11 bases that match TRBD1. The junction had 7 bases not matched to a gene; V was cut back by 3 bases and J by 0 bases. Germline CDR1 and CDR2: ENHRY and SYGVKD. The CDR3 contains 19 residues. CDR3 region: CAISDGGGTGGSGANVLTF. CDR3 nucleotides: TGTGCCATCAGTGACGGGGGAGGGACAGGGGGCTCTGGGGCCAACGTCCTGACTTTC.

A single count supports this clone. CDR3 sequence: CATSGIRQGAHEQYF. CDR3 nucleotides: TGTGCCACCAGCGGAATCAGACAGGGGGCCCACGAGCAGTACTTC. The J gene is TRBJ2-7, the V gene TRBV15; TRBD1 matches 10 bases. The germline gives CDR1 LNHNV, CDR2 YYDKDF (reference sequence). This CDR3 is built from 15 residues. With V trimmed by 5 bases and J by 5 bases, 9 bases remained unmatched.

The chain joins TRBV7-9 to TRBJ2-2, with D tentatively TRBD2 (6 bases). V was shortened by 10 bases and J by 0 bases, with 27 bases between the two germline ends. The CDR3 extends over 19 amino acids. Germline values: CDR1 SEHNR, CDR2 FQNEAQ (reference sequence). Here the CDR3 reads CAIRPLKVGGLANTGELFF. The DNA for the CDR3 is TGTGCCATCCGTCCACTCAAGGTTGGGGGACTCGCGAACACCGGGGAGCTGTTTTTT.

This chain connects TRBV19 to TRBJ2-7, with 9 bases fitting TRBD1. This CDR3 comprises 15 residues. V trimming: 5 bases; J trimming: 0 bases; junction bases outside the gene matches: 5. Per the germline V gene, CDR1 is LNHDA and CDR2 is SQIVND (reference sequence). This CDR3 reads CASSFGQGPSYEQYF. The CDR3 nucleotides read TGTGCCAGTAGTTTCGGACAGGGGCCCTCCTACGAGCAGTACTTC.

The chain joins TRBV4-3 to TRBJ2-6, with TRBD1 matching 9 bases. Germline V gives CDR1 LGHNA, CDR2 YSLEER. This CDR3 has 18 amino acids. Trimming removed 3 bases from V and 3 bases from J; junction bases left unmatched: 9. Written as DNA, the CDR3 is TGCGCCAGCAGCCATGGGGACAGGGAAAACTATGGGGCCAACGTCCTGACTTTC. Its translation: CASSHGDRENYGANVLTF.

The count of this clone is one. This chain joins TRBV5-4 and TRBJ1-3; TRBD1 aligns across 7 bases. CDR1 SGHNT and CDR2 YYREEE come from the germline V gene (reference sequence). V was clipped by 4 bases and J by 2 bases; unmatched bases: 3. The CDR3 sequence is 14 residues long. The CDR3 here is CASSVTGTGNTIYF. The CDR3 bases are TGTGCCAGCAGCGTGACAGGGACTGGAAACACCATATATTTT.

The V gene is TRBV19, the J gene TRBJ1-2, with 7 bases aligning to TRBD1. J lost 3 bases, V lost 7 bases, and 11 bases had no gene match. The CDR3 consists of 15 residues. Germline lookup yields CDR1 LNHDA and CDR2 SQIVND (reference sequence). The CDR3 is CASTAGQLGDYGYTF. As DNA, the CDR3 is TGTGCCAGTACCGCGGGACAGTTAGGGGACTATGGCTACACCTTC. Full variable domain (outside the CDR3, taken from reference TRBV19 and TRBJ1-2): DGGITQSPKYLFRKEGQNVTLSCEQNLNHDAMYWYRQDPGQGLRLIYYSQIVNDFQKGDIAEGYSVSREKKESFPLTVTSAQKNPTAFYLCASTAGQLGDYGYTFGSGTRLTVV.

This chain uses TRBV7-9 with TRBJ2-1; 7 nucleotides agree with TRBD2. The ends lost 5 bases at V and 1 base at J; junction bases unmatched: 8. CDR1 and CDR2 from the germline V gene are SEHNR and FQNEAQ (reference sequence). This CDR3 comprises 16 residues. CDR3 sequence: CASSPRRGGSYNEQFF. CDR3 nucleotide sequence: TGTGCCAGCAGCCCCCGCCGCGGGGGATCCTACAATGAGCAGTTCTTC.

J is TRBJ2-1 and V is TRBV2, with 13 bases identical to TRBD2. This CDR3 is 16 amino acids long. Germline V gene lookup returns CDR1 SNHLY and CDR2 FYNNEI. The V segment lost 3 bases and the J segment 5 bases; nucleotides outside the gene matches: 4. The CDR3 nucleotides are TGTGCCAGCAGTGATTCCGGGACTAGCGGGGACAATGAGCAGTTCTTC. It is translated as CASSDSGTSGDNEQFF.

The CDR3 coding sequence is TGTGCCATCAGTGCTAGAACAGGGGGCACAGATACGCAGTATTTT. It yields the protein CAISARTGGTDTQYF. The V gene is TRBV10-3, the J gene TRBJ2-3; TRBD1 agrees at 7 bases. V shed 4 bases and J 1 base; nucleotides not matched to a gene: 5. The CDR3 consists of 15 residues. The germline V gene encodes CDR1 ENHRY and CDR2 SYGVKD.

The genes are TRBV4-3 and TRBJ2-3; 9 nucleotides agree with TRBD2. V gave up 0 bases and J gave up 0 bases; unmatched junction bases: 4. The CDR3 runs 17 residues. Germline-derived CDR1 and CDR2 are LGHNA and YSLEER. In DNA form, the CDR3 reads TGCGCCAGCAGCCAAGATAGACTAGCGGCTAGCACAGATACGCAGTATTTT. Translated, it gives CASSQDRLAASTDTQYF.

The rearrangement uses TRBV21-1 and TRBJ2-7; the table calls TRBD2, which could not be checked here. TRBV21-1 counts as a pseudogene. CDR3 length equals 17 residues. CDR3 sequence reads: CASSKGGSGLADGEQYF. The CDR3 DNA is TGTGCCAGCAGCAAAGGAGGTAGCGGACTAGCTGACGGCGAGCAGTACTTC.